One and the same sample provided the 17 T cell receptor beta chains below, sequenced in a study of blood T cells in healthy people across ages. Through a sample-barcoded 5' primer and a J-beta primer mix, a second PCR was run for about 6 to 11 cycles. TCRdb independently ran MiXCR on the 5' RACE reads; one entry per CDR3 protein. The table includes approximately 810,000 distinct CDR3 sequences, 25% to 35% detected once. The sequencing input was blood. The source of these receptors is a woman older than 75 in good health.

This clonotype was seen repeatedly, ten times or more. V is TRBV2 and J is TRBJ2-1; 9 nucleotides agree with TRBD1. Trimming took 9 bases from V and 5 from J; bases not matched to a gene: 23. Germline V gene sequence: CDR1 SNHLY, CDR2 FYNNEI. The CDR3 totals 19 residues. The DNA for the CDR3 is TGTGCCAGAAGCTTTACCCTCGGGATCGGGACAGGGCGCCACAATGAGCAGTTCTTC. It translates to CARSFTLGIGTGRHNEQFF.

Many counts were recorded for this clonotype. The V gene is TRBV25-1, the J gene TRBJ2-1, with D tentatively TRBD1 (6 bases). The CDR3 length is 15 residues. V was shortened by 8 bases and J by 6 bases, with 20 bases between the two germline ends. CDR1 and CDR2 from the germline V gene are MGHDK and SYGVNS. DNA of the CDR3: TGTGCCAGCTCACCTGAGATACAGGGATTCAATGAGCAGTTCTTC. As protein: CASSPEIQGFNEQFF.

As for this clonotype: A much larger clone lies a single base off, so this may be a read error. The chain uses TRBV7-2 and TRBJ2-7, with D unclear. CDR1 is SGHTA, CDR2 FQGNSA, per germline. Trimming pared 5 bases from V and 7 bases from J, leaving 21 bases between. There are 15 residues in the CDR3. The CDR3 sequence: CASSPHPSSGGEQYF. CDR3 bases: TGTGCCAGCAGCCCCCATCCCTCCTCAGGTGGGGAGCAGTACTTC.

Ten or more counts support this clonotype. The gene calls are TRBV5-6 and TRBJ2-7; D remains unclear. Germline values: CDR1 SGHDT, CDR2 YYEEEE. This CDR3 contains 14 residues. V was shortened by 2 bases and J by 3 bases, with 12 bases between the two germline ends. In nucleotides, the CDR3 is TGTGCCAGCAGCTTTCTCGGCAGTGGCTACGAGCAGTACTTC. As protein: CASSFLGSGYEQYF.

Notes on this clonotype: Since a much larger clone is just one base distant, this may be a read error. V gene TRBV12-3 or TRBV12-4 combines with J gene TRBJ2-5; D call uncertain. The V and J ends lost 6 bases and 13 bases respectively, with 15 bases between them. The length of the CDR3 is 11 residues. The CDR3 sequence is CASSHDRLRYF. CDR3 nucleotide sequence: TGTGCCAGCAGCCACGACCGATTACGGTACTTC.

Details on this clonotype: This clone may be a read error of a much larger clone one base away. This chain connects TRBV7-2 to TRBJ1-5; D unclear. The CDR3 consists of 13 residues. CDR1 SGHTA and CDR2 FQGNSA come from the germline V gene. Trimming removed 0 bases from V and 9 bases from J, with 9 bases in between. CDR3 coding DNA: TGTGCCAGCAGCTTAGCTGGGATACGGCCCCAGCATTTT. Translation gives CASSLAGIRPQHF.

This clonotype was observed at least ten times. This rearrangement joins TRBV7-9 to TRBJ1-5, with D unresolved. Germline CDR1 is SEHNR and CDR2 is FQNEAQ (reference sequence). The CDR3 totals 12 residues. Trimming took off 4 bases at V and 5 bases at J, with 6 bases between the two ends. CDR3 in DNA: TGTGCCAGCAGCTCAAGGGATCAGCCCCAGCATTTT. Translation: CASSSRDQPQHF.

This clonotype was observed a few times. The chain uses TRBV5-6 and TRBJ1-1, with 7 nucleotides matching TRBD1. V was clipped by 1 base and J by 3 bases; unmatched bases: 6. Per germline, CDR1 SGHDT and CDR2 YYEEEE. This CDR3 region has 15 residues. The CDR3 coding sequence is TGTGCCAGCAGCTTGCTCCATGACAGGGACACTGAAGCTTTCTTT. This gives the protein CASSLLHDRDTEAFF.

This clonotype occurred many times. The chain recombines TRBV7-2 with TRBJ1-5; D unclear. There are 12 residues in the CDR3. CDR1 is SGHTA, CDR2 FQGNSA, per germline. With 3 bases removed from V and 6 bases from J, the gap between germline ends came to 6 bases. Here the CDR3 reads CASSFPGQPQHF. DNA of the CDR3: TGTGCCAGCAGCTTTCCGGGTCAGCCCCAGCATTTT.

This clonotype was counted ten times or more. The rearrangement uses TRBV6-2 or TRBV6-3 and TRBJ2-1; D is tentatively TRBD1 or TRBD2 (5 bases each). The CDR3 totals 15 residues. Trimming shortened V by 5 bases and J by 0 bases, and 11 bases separated the two germline ends. The V gene's germline CDR1 is MNHEY and CDR2 SVGEGT. The CDR3, as DNA: TGTGCCAGCAGTGTGGGGGAGAGCTCCTACAATGAGCAGTTCTTC. Its protein product is CASSVGESSYNEQFF.

The chain joins TRBV7-2 to TRBJ2-5; D remains unclear. Germline V lookup: CDR1 SGHTA, CDR2 FQGNSA. This CDR3 contains 14 residues. Trimming cost V 3 bases and J 4 bases, with 12 bases left between them. CDR3 DNA sequence: TGTGCCAGCAGCTTCAACCCCGGGTCAGAGACCCAGTACTTC. This encodes CASSFNPGSETQYF.

This clonotype was recorded many times. The chain is built from TRBV18 and TRBJ1-5; TRBD1 is a possible D gene (6 bases). The CDR3 spans 14 residues. Germline CDR1 KGHSH, CDR2 LQKENI. V lost 6 bases to trimming and J lost 6 bases, with 15 bases between them. The CDR3 sequence: CASSPREGGQPQHF. The CDR3, as DNA: TGTGCCAGCTCGCCGAGGGAAGGGGGTCAGCCCCAGCATTTT. Full variable domain (outside the CDR3, taken from reference TRBV18 and TRBJ1-5): NAGVMQNPRHLVRRRGQEARLRCSPMKGHSHVYWYRQLPEEGLKFMVYLQKENIIDESGMPKERFSAEFPKEGPSILRIQQVVRGDSAAYFCASSPREGGQPQHFGDGTRLSIL.

This clonotype was recorded once. A much more abundant neighbour one base away suggests this may be a read error. J is TRBJ1-4 and V is TRBV15; D gene ambiguous. The CDR3 loop spans 15 amino acids. V dropped 0 bases and J dropped 8 bases, with 13 bases sitting between them. Germline CDR1 and CDR2: LNHNV and YYDKDF (reference sequence). DNA of the CDR3: TGTGCCACCAGCAGAGAGCGGCTCCAAGGGGAAAAACTGTTTTTT. Encoded protein: CATSRERLQGEKLFF.

The V gene is TRBV6-6, the J gene TRBJ1-1; possible D gene TRBD1, 5 bases. V was clipped by 8 bases and J by 2 bases, with 15 bases between them. The CDR3 covers 14 residues. The germline CDR1 and CDR2 sequences are MNHNY and SVGAGI (reference sequence). Written as DNA, the CDR3 is TGTGCCAGCCGAGAAGTTGGGGGAAACACTGAAGCTTTCTTT. Protein sequence: CASREVGGNTEAFF.

This clonotype was picked up many times. V is TRBV7-9 and J is TRBJ2-3; D uncertain. V was trimmed by 6 bases and J by 7 bases, leaving 8 bases between them. The CDR3 sequence is 11 residues long. CDR1 is SEHNR and CDR2 is FQNEAQ in the germline V gene (reference sequence). Here the CDR3 DNA reads TGTGCCAGCAGTCTAGGGAATACGCAGTATTTT. It encodes CASSLGNTQYF.

In the case of this clonotype: A read error may account for a junction end that differs from germline. The CDR3: CASTLAGQGAKGTEAFF. DNA for the CDR3: TGTGCCAGCACCTTAGCGGGACAGGGGGCGAAGGGGACTGAAGCTTTCTTT. The chain employs TRBV7-2 and TRBJ1-1; 12 positions agree with TRBD1. CDR3 length: 17 amino acids. Per the germline V gene, CDR1 is SGHTA and CDR2 is FQGNSA. Using reference TRBV7-2 and TRBJ1-1 for the parts outside the CDR3, the full variable domain is GAGVSQSPSNKVTEKGKDVELRCDPISGHTALYWYRQSLGQGLEFLIYFQGNSAPDKSGLPSDRFSAERTGGSVSTLTIQRTQQEDSAVYLCASTLAGQGAKGTEAFFGQGTRLTVV.

The J gene is TRBJ2-3, the V gene TRBV7-2, with D possibly matching TRBD1 (6 bases). The V end lost 0 bases, the J end lost 14 bases, and 21 bases lay between the germline ends. CDR1 and CDR2 (germline): SGHTA, FQGNSA. The CDR3 loop spans 15 amino acids. The CDR3 nucleotides are TGTGCCAGCAGCTTAGCAGGGGGAACGAGGGAAAAACTGTATTTT. Translating it yields CASSLAGGTREKLYF.